This T cell receptor (beta chain) was profiled in a study of blood T cell repertoires in COVID-19. Produced via immunoSEQ multiplex PCR; TCRdb's table is partial and in-frame only. Of about 670,000 clones in the sample, over 80% were seen once. There are 14 residues in the CDR3. From germline, CDR1 is GTSNPN and CDR2 SVGIG (reference sequence). The V and J ends lost 0 bases and 7 bases respectively, with 13 bases between them. The V and J genes are TRBV30 and TRBJ1-3; tentatively, D is TRBD1 (5 bases). The sample consisted of peripheral blood. This clonotype originated in a young woman with acute or convalescent COVID-19. For the CDR3, the DNA is TGTGCCTGGAGTGTTGGCAGGGACTGGAACACCATATATTTT. Its protein is CAWSVGRDWNTIYF.